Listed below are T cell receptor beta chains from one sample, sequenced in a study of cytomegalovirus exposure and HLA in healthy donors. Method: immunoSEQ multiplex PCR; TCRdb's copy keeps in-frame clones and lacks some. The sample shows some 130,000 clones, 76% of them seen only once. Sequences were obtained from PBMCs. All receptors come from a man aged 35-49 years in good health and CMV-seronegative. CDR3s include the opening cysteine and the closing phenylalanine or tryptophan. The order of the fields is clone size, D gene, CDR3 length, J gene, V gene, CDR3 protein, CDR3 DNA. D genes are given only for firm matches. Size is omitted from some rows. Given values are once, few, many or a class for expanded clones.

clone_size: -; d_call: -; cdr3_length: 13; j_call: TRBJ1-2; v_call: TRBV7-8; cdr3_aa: CASSFDRNYGYTF; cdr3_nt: TGTGCCAGCAGCTTTGACAGAAACTATGGCTACACCTTC
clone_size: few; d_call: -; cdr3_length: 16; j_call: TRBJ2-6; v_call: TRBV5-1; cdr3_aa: CASSVVRSRGANVLTF; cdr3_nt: TGCGCCAGCAGCGTTGTGAGGTCGAGGGGGGCCAACGTCCTGACTTTC
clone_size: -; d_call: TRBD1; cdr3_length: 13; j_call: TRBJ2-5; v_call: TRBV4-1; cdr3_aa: CASSQAGGETQYF; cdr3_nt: TGCGCCAGCAGCCAAGCAGGGGGAGAGACCCAGTACTTC
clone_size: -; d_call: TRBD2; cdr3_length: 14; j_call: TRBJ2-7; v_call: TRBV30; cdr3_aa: CAWSPLGGRYEQYF; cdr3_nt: TGTGCCTGGAGCCCATTGGGCGGGAGGTACGAGCAGTACTTC
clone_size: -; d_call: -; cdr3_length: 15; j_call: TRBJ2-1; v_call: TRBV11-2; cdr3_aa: CASSLVGGSYTEQFF; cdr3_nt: TGTGCCAGCAGCTTAGTTGGCGGGTCCTACACTGAGCAGTTCTTC
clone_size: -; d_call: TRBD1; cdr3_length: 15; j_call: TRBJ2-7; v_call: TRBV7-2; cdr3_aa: CASSYRDRAPDEQYF; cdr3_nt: TGTGCCAGCAGCTATCGGGACAGGGCGCCTGACGAGCAGTACTTC
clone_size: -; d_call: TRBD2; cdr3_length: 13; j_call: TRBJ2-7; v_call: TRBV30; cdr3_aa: CAWSGGGDYEQYF; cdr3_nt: TGTGCCTGGAGTGGCGGGGGGGATTACGAGCAGTACTTC
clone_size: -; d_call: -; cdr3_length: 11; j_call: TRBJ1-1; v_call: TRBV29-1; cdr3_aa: CSALKNTEAFF; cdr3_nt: TGCAGCGCACTTAAGAACACTGAAGCTTTCTTT
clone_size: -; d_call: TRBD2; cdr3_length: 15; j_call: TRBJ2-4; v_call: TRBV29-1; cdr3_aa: CSVERTSGETSIQYF; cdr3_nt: TGCAGCGTTGAACGAACTAGCGGGGAGACTAGCATTCAGTACTTC
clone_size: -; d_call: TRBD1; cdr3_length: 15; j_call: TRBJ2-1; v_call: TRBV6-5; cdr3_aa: CASSFRQGSYNEQFF; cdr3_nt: TGTGCCAGCAGTTTCCGACAGGGGTCCTACAATGAGCAGTTCTTC
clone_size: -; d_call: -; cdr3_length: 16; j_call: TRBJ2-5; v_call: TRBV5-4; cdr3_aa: CASRPQASSGQETQYF; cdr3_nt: TGTGCCAGCAGACCGCAAGCTAGTTCTGGGCAAGAGACCCAGTACTTC
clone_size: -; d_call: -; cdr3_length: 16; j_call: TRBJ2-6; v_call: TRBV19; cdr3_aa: CASSIGKRTGANVLTF; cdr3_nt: TGTGCCAGTAGTATCGGGAAGAGGACTGGGGCCAACGTCCTGACTTTC
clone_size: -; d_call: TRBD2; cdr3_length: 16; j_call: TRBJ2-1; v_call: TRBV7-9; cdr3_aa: CASSQPGTAGEIKQFF; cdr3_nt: TGTGCCAGCAGCCAACCGGGGACGGCGGGAGAGATTAAGCAGTTCTTC
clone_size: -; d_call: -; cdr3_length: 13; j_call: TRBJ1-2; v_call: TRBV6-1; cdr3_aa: CASSEWAGDGYTF; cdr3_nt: TGTGCCAGCAGTGAATGGGCAGGGGATGGCTACACCTTC
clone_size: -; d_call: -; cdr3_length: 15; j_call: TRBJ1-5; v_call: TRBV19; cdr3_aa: CASSIVGGGNQPQHF; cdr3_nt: TGTGCCAGTAGTATCGTCGGGGGAGGCAATCAGCCCCAGCATTTT
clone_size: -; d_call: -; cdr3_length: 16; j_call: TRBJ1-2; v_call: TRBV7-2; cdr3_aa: CASSIDGMPVLYGYTF; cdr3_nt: TGTGCCAGCAGCATAGACGGGATGCCCGTACTTTATGGCTACACCTTC
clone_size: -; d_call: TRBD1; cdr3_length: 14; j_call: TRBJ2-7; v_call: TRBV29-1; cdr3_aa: CSVVTGTGGDEQYF; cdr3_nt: TGCAGCGTCGTAACCGGGACAGGGGGCGACGAGCAGTACTTC
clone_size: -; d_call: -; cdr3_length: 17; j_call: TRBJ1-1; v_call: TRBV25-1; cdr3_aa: CASSARDKGALGTEAFF; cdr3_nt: TGTGCCAGCAGTGCGAGGGACAAGGGCGCGTTGGGCACTGAAGCTTTCTTT
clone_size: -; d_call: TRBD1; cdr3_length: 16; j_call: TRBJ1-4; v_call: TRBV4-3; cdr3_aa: CASSQDIQGANEKLFF; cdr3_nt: TGCGCCAGCAGCCAAGATATACAGGGGGCGAATGAAAAACTGTTTTTT
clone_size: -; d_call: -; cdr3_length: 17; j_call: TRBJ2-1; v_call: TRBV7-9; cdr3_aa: CASSLAWDWSSYNEQFF; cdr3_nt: TGTGCCAGCAGCTTAGCTTGGGACTGGAGCTCCTACAATGAGCAGTTCTTC
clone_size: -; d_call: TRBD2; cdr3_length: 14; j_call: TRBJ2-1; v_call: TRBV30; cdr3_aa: CAYTGTSGYNEQFF; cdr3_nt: TGTGCCTATACCGGGACTAGCGGCTACAATGAGCAGTTCTTC
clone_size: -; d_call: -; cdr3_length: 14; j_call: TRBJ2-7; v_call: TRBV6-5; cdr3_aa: CASSRMSGAYEQYF; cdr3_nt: TGTGCCAGCAGCCGCATGTCAGGGGCCTACGAGCAGTACTTC
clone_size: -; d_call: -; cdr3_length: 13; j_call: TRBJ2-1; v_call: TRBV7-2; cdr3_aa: CASSIYTGNEQFF; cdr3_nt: TGTGCCAGCAGCATCTACACAGGTAATGAGCAGTTCTTC
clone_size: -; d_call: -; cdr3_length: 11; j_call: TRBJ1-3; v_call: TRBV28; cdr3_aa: CASTYINTIYF; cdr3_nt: TGTGCCAGCACGTACATAAACACCATATATTTT
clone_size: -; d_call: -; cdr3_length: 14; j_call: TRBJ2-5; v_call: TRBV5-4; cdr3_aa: CASSLGGIGETQYF; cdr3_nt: TGTGCCAGCAGCTTGGGCGGGATCGGGGAGACCCAGTACTTC
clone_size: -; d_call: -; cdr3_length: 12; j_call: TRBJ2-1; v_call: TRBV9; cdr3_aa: CASSPSTGSMFF; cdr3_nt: TGTGCCAGCAGCCCCTCGACGGGGAGCATGTTCTTC
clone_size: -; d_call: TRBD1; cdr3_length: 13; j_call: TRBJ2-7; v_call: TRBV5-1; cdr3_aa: CASSPDRGYEQYF; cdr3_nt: TGCGCCAGCAGCCCGGACAGGGGCTACGAGCAGTACTTC
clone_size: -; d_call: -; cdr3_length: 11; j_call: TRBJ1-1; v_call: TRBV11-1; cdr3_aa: CASSSGVEAFF; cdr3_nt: TGTGCCAGCAGCAGCGGGGTTGAAGCTTTCTTT
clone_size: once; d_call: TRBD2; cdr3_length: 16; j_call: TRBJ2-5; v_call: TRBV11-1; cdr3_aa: CASSLGLAGGPKTQYF; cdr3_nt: TGTGCCAGCAGCCTCGGACTAGCGGGGGGCCCAAAGACCCAGTACTTC
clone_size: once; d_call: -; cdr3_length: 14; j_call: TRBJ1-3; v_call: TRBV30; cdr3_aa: CAWSVTSSGNTIYF; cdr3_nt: TGTGCCTGGAGTGTCACTAGCTCTGGAAACACCATATATTTT
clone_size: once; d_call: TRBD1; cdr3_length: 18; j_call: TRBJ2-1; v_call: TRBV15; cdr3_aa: CATSRDRASGTGDIEQFF; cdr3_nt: TGTGCCACCAGCAGAGATAGGGCGTCCGGGACAGGGGATATTGAGCAGTTCTTC
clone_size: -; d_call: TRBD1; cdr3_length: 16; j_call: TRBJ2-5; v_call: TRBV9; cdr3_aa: CASSNTWDRGIETQYF; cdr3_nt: TGTGCCAGCAGCAATACCTGGGACAGGGGGATAGAGACCCAGTACTTC
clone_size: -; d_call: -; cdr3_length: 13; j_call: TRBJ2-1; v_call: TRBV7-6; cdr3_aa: CASGLDRNNEQFF; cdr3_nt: TGTGCCAGCGGGCTCGACCGGAACAATGAGCAGTTCTTC
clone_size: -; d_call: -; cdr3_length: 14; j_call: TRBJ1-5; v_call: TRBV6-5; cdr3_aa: CASKLTVSNQPQHF; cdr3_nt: TGTGCCAGCAAGTTGACAGTTAGCAATCAGCCCCAGCATTTT
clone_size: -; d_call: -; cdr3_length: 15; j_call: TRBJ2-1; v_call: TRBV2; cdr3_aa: CASSEYGDSYNEQFF; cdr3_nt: TGTGCCAGCAGTGAATACGGGGACTCCTACAATGAGCAGTTCTTC
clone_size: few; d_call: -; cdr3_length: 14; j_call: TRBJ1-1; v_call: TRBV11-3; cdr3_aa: CASSLAQVNTEAFF; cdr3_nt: TGTGCCAGCAGCTTAGCCCAGGTGAACACTGAAGCTTTCTTT
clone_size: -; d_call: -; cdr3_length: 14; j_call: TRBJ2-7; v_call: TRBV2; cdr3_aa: CASSEAPGGYEQYF; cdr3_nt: TGTGCCAGCAGTGAAGCCCCCGGTGGCTACGAGCAGTACTTC
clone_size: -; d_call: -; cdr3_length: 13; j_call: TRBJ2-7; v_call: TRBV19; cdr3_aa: CASSVTGAYEQYF; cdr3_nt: TGTGCCAGTAGTGTCACAGGAGCCTACGAGCAGTACTTC
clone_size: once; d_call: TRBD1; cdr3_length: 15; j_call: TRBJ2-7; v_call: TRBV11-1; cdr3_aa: CASSRTNGQGYEQYF; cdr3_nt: TGTGCCAGCAGCCGCACCAACGGACAGGGCTACGAGCAGTACTTC
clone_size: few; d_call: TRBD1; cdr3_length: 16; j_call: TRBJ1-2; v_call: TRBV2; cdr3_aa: CASSKEGGAVNYGYTF; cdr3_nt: TGTGCCAGCAGTAAAGAAGGGGGCGCAGTTAACTATGGCTACACCTTC
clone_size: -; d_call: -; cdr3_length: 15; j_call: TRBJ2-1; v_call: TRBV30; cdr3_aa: CAWSGGGGGRNEQFF; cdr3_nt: TGTGCCTGGAGTGGGGGGGGCGGAGGAAGGAATGAGCAGTTCTTC
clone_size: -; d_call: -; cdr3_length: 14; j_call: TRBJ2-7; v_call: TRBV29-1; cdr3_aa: CSVGQVDIGYEQYF; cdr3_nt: TGCAGCGTTGGACAGGTTGATATCGGGTACGAGCAGTACTTC
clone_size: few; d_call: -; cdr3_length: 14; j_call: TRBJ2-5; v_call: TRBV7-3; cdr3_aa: CASSLQGSRETQYF; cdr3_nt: TGTGCCAGCAGTCTACAGGGTAGTAGGGAGACCCAGTACTTC
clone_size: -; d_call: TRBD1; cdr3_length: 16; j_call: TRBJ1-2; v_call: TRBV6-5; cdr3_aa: CASSYTDSPGGYGYTF; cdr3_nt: TGTGCCAGCAGTTACACCGACAGCCCAGGGGGCTATGGCTACACCTTC
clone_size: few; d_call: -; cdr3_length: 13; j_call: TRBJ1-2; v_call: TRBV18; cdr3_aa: CASSPGSNYGYTF; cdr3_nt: TGTGCCAGCTCACCCGGGAGTAACTATGGCTACACCTTC
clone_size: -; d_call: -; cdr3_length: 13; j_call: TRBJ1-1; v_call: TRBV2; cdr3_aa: CASGVREGTEAFF; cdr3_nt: TGTGCCAGCGGAGTCAGGGAGGGCACTGAAGCTTTCTTT
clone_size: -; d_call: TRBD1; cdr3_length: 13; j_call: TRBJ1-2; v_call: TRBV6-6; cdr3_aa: CASRTQGAQGYTF; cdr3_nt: TGTGCCAGCAGGACACAGGGGGCTCAGGGCTACACCTTC